Listed below are T cell receptor beta chains from one sample, sequenced in a study of blood T cell repertoires in COVID-19. This table comes from immunoSEQ multiplex PCR, and its TCRdb copy is limited to in-frame clones, with some not included. The sample has tens of thousands of clones; approximately 87% are singletons. Sequencing was carried out using peripheral blood. The receptors come from a woman aged 60-70 years with COVID-19, enrolled during active disease. Both conserved end residues are part of each CDR3. The D gene is left open where the match is weak. Part of the rows lack a size; the others show once, few, many or a class for expanded clones.

TRBV9	-	TRBD2	TRBJ2-7	TGTGCCAGCAGCGTAGGGCCTAGCGGAGACTACGAGCAGTACTTC	CASSVGPSGDYEQYF
TRBV19	-	TRBD1	TRBJ2-3	TGTGCCAGTAGTTCGGGGACAGATCACTTCACAGATACGCAGTATTTT	CASSSGTDHFTDTQYF
TRBV2	-	-	TRBJ2-6	TGTGCCAGCAGTGGAGAAACAGCCTCTGGGGCCAACGTCCTGACTTTC	CASSGETASGANVLTF
TRBV7-7	once	TRBD2	TRBJ2-1	TGTGCTAGCAGCCCACGCTGGGGAGGGATCAATGAGCAGTTCTTC	CASSPRWGGINEQFF
TRBV20-1	-	-	TRBJ1-2	TGCAGTGCTAGTTCAGCAGGGATTGTCTATGGCTACACCTTC	CSASSAGIVYGYTF
TRBV7-9	-	-	TRBJ1-1	TGTGCCAGCAGCTTAGTTGACAGGACGAACACTGAAGCTTTCTTT	CASSLVDRTNTEAFF
TRBV11-3	-	-	TRBJ2-7	TGTGCCAGCAGCTTCGGACGGGGAGGCGAGCAGTACTTC	CASSFGRGGEQYF
TRBV6-6	few	TRBD2	TRBJ2-3	TGTGCCAGCACTTCTAGCGGGAGGAAAATTACAGATACGCAGTATTTT	CASTSSGRKITDTQYF
TRBV7-8	few	-	TRBJ2-7	TGTGCCAGCAGCTTAGCGGGGGCCCAGTACTTC	CASSLAGAQYF
TRBV9	once	TRBD2	TRBJ2-2	TGTGCCAGTTCCTTAGGACTAGCGGGAGTAACCGGGGAGCTGTTTTTT	CASSLGLAGVTGELFF
TRBV3-1/TRBV3-2	-	-	TRBJ1-4	TGTGCCAGCAGCCACAGTCCTGAAAAACTGTTTTTT	CASSHSPEKLFF
TRBV27	-	TRBD2	TRBJ2-7	TGTGCCAGCAGTCTGTCAGGATTACTAGCGGGAGTATACGAGCAGTACTTC	CASSLSGLLAGVYEQYF
TRBV30	-	-	TRBJ1-6	TGTGCCTGGAGTCCCAGTAAGTTAGTGGACACCAGTATTCAAATGCCATCACCCCTCCACTTT	CAWSPSKLVDTSIQMPSPLHF